This is a list of T cell receptor beta chains from one sample in a study of cytomegalovirus exposure and HLA in healthy donors. Clones were read by immunoSEQ multiplex PCR, and TCRdb kept only the in-frame ones, dropping some. The sample carries more than 85,000 clones, approximately 77% recorded once. The sample taken for sequencing was PBMCs. Source of these receptors: a male donor in good health and CMV-seropositive. Each CDR3 is given with its conserved first and last residue. A D gene is named only where the DNA matches it firmly.

v_call	j_call	d_call	cdr3_nt	cdr3_aa
TRBV5-4	TRBJ1-1	.	TGTGCCAGCAGCTTGTCGACGGCGGGGACTGAAGCTTTCTTT	CASSLSTAGTEAFF
TRBV14	TRBJ2-1	.	TGTGCCAGCAGCCAAGTAGCGGTCGGTGAGCAGTTCTTC	CASSQVAVGEQFF
TRBV4-3	TRBJ2-1	.	TGCGCCAGCAGCCAAGATGGCAGGGGCTCCTACAATGAGCAGTTCTTC	CASSQDGRGSYNEQFF
TRBV19	TRBJ2-7	.	TGTGCCAGTAGTATTGGGGGGGGCTTGGAATACGAGCAGTACTTC	CASSIGGGLEYEQYF
TRBV5-4	TRBJ2-7	TRBD2	TGTGCCAGCAGCTTGTACCTAGCGGGGGGATTCGAGCAGTACTTC	CASSLYLAGGFEQYF
TRBV10-3	TRBJ1-1	.	TGTGCCATCACCGGAGCAAACACTGAAGCTTTCTTT	CAITGANTEAFF
TRBV11-3	TRBJ2-3	.	TGTGCCAGCAGCCCTATCTTCAGGGAGGGCACAGATACGCAGTATTTT	CASSPIFREGTDTQYF
TRBV6-4	TRBJ2-3	.	TGTGCCAGCAGTGTGGGGCAGGGTAGTGGAGATACGCAGTATTTT	CASSVGQGSGDTQYF
TRBV7-2	TRBJ1-2	TRBD1	TGTGCCAGCAGCGCCGCCGATGGGTACAGGGGGCTCTATGGCTACACCTTC	CASSAADGYRGLYGYTF
TRBV10-3	TRBJ2-5	.	TGTGCCATCAGTCTAGGGGGGGCCGGTCAAGAGACCCAGTACTTC	CAISLGGAGQETQYF
TRBV7-2	TRBJ2-1	.	TGTGCCAGCAAAGCCGCGACCTACAATGAGCAGTTCTTC	CASKAATYNEQFF
TRBV29-1	TRBJ2-7	TRBD2	TGCAGCGTTACGGGACTAGCGGGGACGAGCTCCTACGAGCAGTACTTC	CSVTGLAGTSSYEQYF
TRBV15	TRBJ2-1	.	TGTGCCACCAGCATTCAGCGGTCCTCCTACAATGAGCAGTTCTTC	CATSIQRSSYNEQFF
TRBV4-3	TRBJ1-6	.	TGCGCCAGCAGTGCTGGTCGAGGCTCACCCCTCCACTTT	CASSAGRGSPLHF
TRBV6-5	TRBJ1-4	.	TGTGCCAGCAGTTACCAACGAGGGCGGGGTGAAAAACTGTTTTTT	CASSYQRGRGEKLFF